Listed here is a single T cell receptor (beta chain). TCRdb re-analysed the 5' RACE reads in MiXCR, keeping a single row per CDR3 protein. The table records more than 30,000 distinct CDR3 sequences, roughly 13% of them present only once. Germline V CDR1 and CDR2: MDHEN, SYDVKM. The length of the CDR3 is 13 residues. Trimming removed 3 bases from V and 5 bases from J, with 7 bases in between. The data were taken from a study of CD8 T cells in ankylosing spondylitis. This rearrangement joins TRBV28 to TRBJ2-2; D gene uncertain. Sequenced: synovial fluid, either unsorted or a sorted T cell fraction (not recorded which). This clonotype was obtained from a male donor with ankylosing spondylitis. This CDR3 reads CASSFIRTGELFF. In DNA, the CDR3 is TGTGCCAGCAGTTTTATCAGGACCGGGGAGCTGTTTTTT. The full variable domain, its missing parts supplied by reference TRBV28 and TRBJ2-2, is DVKVTQSSRYLVKRTGEKVFLECVQDMDHENMFWYRQDPGLGLRLIYFSYDVKMKEKGDIPEGYSVSREKKERFSLILESASTNQTSMYLCASSFIRTGELFFGEGSRLTVL.